This TCR beta chain comes out of a study of T-cell memory formation after mild COVID-19. Overall study findings and caveats: Mainly in CM and EM were contracting CD4+ clones; CD8+ were in EMRA. Some clones that responded turned up in pre-infection memory, which suggests that cross-reactive memory joined in. Clones contracting over day 15 to 85 were CD4/CD8 balanced, with later expanders leaning CD4+.

The authors produced TCR alpha and TCR beta cDNA libraries with sample barcodes and UMIs by 5'RACE using constant-segment primers. TCRdb redid the calling of the 5' RACE reads with MiXCR, one entry per CDR3 protein. The table has about 110,000 distinct CDR3 sequences, 15% to 20% seen once. Germline V gene sequence: CDR1 SGHDN, CDR2 FVKESK. The CDR3 has 15 residues. V shed 6 bases and J shed 2 bases, with 15 bases lying between them. In regard to this clonotype: No antigen is known for it.

The V call is TRBV14, the J call TRBJ2-3; D tentatively fits TRBD1 or TRBD2 (5 bases each). The clonotype was recovered from a man younger than 35 who had mild COVID-19 (a few samples of this study predate the infection). Cell type and time point are not known. The sample consisted of PBMCs or a T cell subset sorted from them (not recorded which). The CDR3 DNA is TGTGCCAGCAGTCGCTGGACGGGGCTCACAGATACGCAGTATTTT. This encodes CASSRWTGLTDTQYF.